The 17 T cell receptor beta chains reported below all come from one sample, sequenced in a study of T-cell reconstitution after alpha-beta-depleted transplantation in children. Preparing the TCRbeta library involved the use of unique molecular identifiers. In TCRdb, the PCR reads were re-called with MiXCR into one record per CDR3 protein. The top ten clones hold less than 20% of a sample with about 90,000 distinct CDR3 sequences, 15% of them seen once. The material sequenced was PBMCs, mostly from graft donor cells, taken 180 days after TCRalphabeta/CD19-depleted stem cell transplant. Receptor source: a male patient between 2 and 15 years old who had a stem cell transplant for acute lymphoblastic leukemia, so the T cells may come from the graft donor.

This clonotype was seen a handful of times. V is TRBV5-1 and J is TRBJ1-2; D is ambiguous. The V end was cut by 1 base, the J end by 0 bases, with 7 bases between. Germline assignment: CDR1 SGHRS and CDR2 YFSETQ. The CDR3 runs 14 residues. CDR3 sequence: CASSLPVSNYGYTF. The CDR3 DNA reads TGCGCCAGCAGCTTGCCGGTTTCTAACTATGGCTACACCTTC.

This clonotype was found many times. V usage is TRBV3-1 and J usage is TRBJ2-3, with D tentatively TRBD1 or TRBD2 (5 bases each). The V end was cut by 0 bases, the J end by 2 bases, with 12 bases between. This CDR3 comprises 16 residues. Germline V CDR1 and CDR2: LGHDT, YNNKEL (reference sequence). This CDR3 is CASSQDPGTFTDTQYF. CDR3 nucleotide sequence: TGTGCCAGCAGCCAAGATCCAGGGACCTTCACAGATACGCAGTATTTT.

V gene TRBV7-6 combines with J gene TRBJ1-5; D possibly corresponds to TRBD1 (5 bases). V shed 5 bases and J shed 7 bases, with 15 bases lying between them. Germline V gene data show CDR1 as SGHVS and CDR2 as FNYEAQ. CDR3 length: 14 amino acids. CDR3 bases: TGTGCCAGCAGCCGCGGGACTGCACAGCAGCCCCAGCATTTT. Translation gives CASSRGTAQQPQHF.

The rearrangement uses TRBV6-2 or TRBV6-3 and TRBJ2-7; D not resolved. The germline CDR1 and CDR2 sequences are MNHEY and SVGEGT. The CDR3 is 12 amino acids. V lost 2 bases to trimming and J lost 2 bases, with 4 bases between them. The CDR3 is CASSYKTYEQYF. The CDR3 coding sequence is TGTGCCAGCAGTTACAAGACCTACGAGCAGTACTTC.

In this sample, this clonotype turned up a few times. The chain uses TRBV7-8 and TRBJ2-1; 8 positions match TRBD2. The CDR3 covers 13 residues. V lost 4 bases, J lost 7 bases, and 3 bases stayed unmatched. Germline CDR1 is SGHVS and CDR2 is FQNEAQ. The CDR3 here is CASSSTGGNEQFF. The CDR3 DNA follows: TGTGCCAGCAGCTCCACGGGGGGGAATGAGCAGTTCTTC.

The sample holds a few counts of this clonotype. The chain has TRBV12-3 or TRBV12-4 and TRBJ2-2, with TRBD1 identical over 8 bases. The V and J ends lost 7 bases and 6 bases, in that order; junction bases with no gene match: 7. The CDR3 runs 14 residues. This CDR3 is CASNPDRVAGELFF. The CDR3 region has the DNA TGTGCCAGCAACCCGGACAGGGTAGCCGGGGAGCTGTTTTTT.

This clonotype showed up just a few times. The rearrangement joins TRBV5-1 to TRBJ2-5; TRBD1 agrees at 8 bases. V was clipped by 3 bases and J by 7 bases; unmatched bases: 8. Germline loops: CDR1 SGHRS, CDR2 YFSETQ. CDR3 length: 14 residues. CDR3 nucleotide sequence: TGCGCCAGCAGCTGGAAGGACAGGGAAGTGACCCAGTACTTC. Its protein product is CASSWKDREVTQYF.

This clonotype turned up a few times. V gene TRBV21-1 combines with J gene TRBJ1-5. TRBV21-1 is designated a pseudogene. CDR3 length equals 11 residues. CDR3 nucleotides: TGTGCCTCAGAGGGCAATCAGCCCCAGCATTTT. This sequence encodes CASEGNQPQHF.

This chain uses TRBV7-9 with TRBJ1-2; no definite D call. This CDR3 has 15 amino acids. Germline V CDR1 and CDR2: SEHNR, FQNEAQ (reference sequence). The V end was cut by 2 bases, the J end by 0 bases, with 10 bases between. The DNA for the CDR3 is TGTGCCAGCAGCTTACAACCGGATTCTAACTATGGCTACACCTTC. As protein: CASSLQPDSNYGYTF.

This clonotype was counted only a few times. The chain joins TRBV7-2 to TRBJ2-4; tentatively, D is TRBD1 (6 bases). There are 17 residues in the CDR3. The ends were cut back, 2 bases at V and 0 bases at J, with 14 bases in the middle. Germline V gene data show CDR1 as SGHTA and CDR2 as FQGNSA. This CDR3 is CASSLTWTALAKNIQYF. The CDR3 DNA sequence: TGTGCCAGCAGCTTAACGTGGACAGCGCTAGCCAAAAACATTCAGTACTTC.

This clonotype rates as medium-sized. This chain joins TRBV7-2 and TRBJ1-4; no firm D call. Trimming pared 3 bases from V and 11 bases from J, leaving 13 bases between. The V gene's germline CDR1 is SGHTA and CDR2 FQGNSA. The CDR3 covers 13 residues. CDR3 residues: CASSFLRSGKLFF. CDR3 DNA: TGTGCCAGCAGCTTTCTACGTTCGGGGAAACTGTTTTTT. Full variable domain (missing parts from reference TRBV7-2 and TRBJ1-4): GAGVSQSPSNKVTEKGKDVELRCDPISGHTALYWYRQSLGQGLEFLIYFQGNSAPDKSGLPSDRFSAERTGGSVSTLTIQRTQQEDSAVYLCASSFLRSGKLFFGSGTQLSVL.

This clonotype occurred a few times. The chain couples TRBV6-1 to TRBJ2-2, with 8 bases lining up with TRBD1. With 6 bases clipped from V and 3 bases from J, the junction kept 6 bases outside the gene matches. Looked up from germline, CDR1 is MNHNS and CDR2 is SASEGT. This CDR3 is 15 amino acids long. CDR3 nucleotide sequence: TGTGCCAGCAGGATAGGACAGGGCGACACCGGGGAGCTGTTTTTT. Residues: CASRIGQGDTGELFF.

This clonotype was observed a few times. The CDR3 region is CASSLQAVYNEQFF. For the CDR3, the DNA is TGTGCCAGTAGTCTTCAGGCGGTATACAATGAGCAGTTCTTC. V gene TRBV19 combines with J gene TRBJ2-1; the D is unclear. The length of the CDR3 is 14 residues. Looked up from germline, CDR1 is LNHDA and CDR2 is SQIVND (reference sequence). V was pared by 5 bases and J by 4 bases, with 12 bases between. Drawing the rest from reference TRBV19 and TRBJ2-1, the complete variable domain is DGGITQSPKYLFRKEGQNVTLSCEQNLNHDAMYWYRQDPGQGLRLIYYSQIVNDFQKGDIAEGYSVSREKKESFPLTVTSAQKNPTAFYLCASSLQAVYNEQFFGPGTRLTVL.

This chain connects TRBV27 to TRBJ2-7; the match to TRBD1 covers 7 bases. The germline V gene has CDR1 MNHEY and CDR2 SMNVEV (reference sequence). With V trimmed by 5 bases and J by 2 bases, 6 bases remained unmatched. The CDR3 has 14 residues. The CDR3 region is CASSTRTGPYEQYF. The CDR3 DNA follows: TGTGCCAGCAGTACTCGGACAGGACCCTACGAGCAGTACTTC.

This rearrangement joins TRBV6-2 or TRBV6-3 to TRBJ1-4; no firm D call. Germline V gene lookup returns CDR1 MNHEY and CDR2 SVGEGT. This CDR3 has 13 residues. The V gene lost 2 bases and the J gene lost 4 bases, with 5 bases spanning the gap. The CDR3 coding sequence is TGTGCCAGCAGTTACGGTCTTAATGAAAAACTGTTTTTT. Translating it yields CASSYGLNEKLFF.

The sample holds a few counts of this clonotype. The V gene is TRBV5-1, the J gene TRBJ1-6; possibly TRBD1 for D (6 bases). This CDR3 is 16 amino acids long. Germline V gives CDR1 SGHRS, CDR2 YFSETQ. The V end lost 0 bases, the J end lost 8 bases, and 15 bases lay between the germline ends. This CDR3 is CASSLVGAPMDSPLHF. The CDR3 bases are TGCGCCAGCAGCTTGGTGGGGGCGCCCATGGATTCACCCCTCCACTTT. Full variable domain (outside the CDR3, taken from reference TRBV5-1 and TRBJ1-6): KAGVTQTPRYLIKTRGQQVTLSCSPISGHRSVSWYQQTPGQGLQFLFEYFSETQRNKGNFPGRFSGRQFSNSRSEMNVSTLELGDSALYLCASSLVGAPMDSPLHFGNGTRLTVT.

This clonotype was found a few times. V gene TRBV12-3 or TRBV12-4 combines with J gene TRBJ1-3, with TRBD1 matching 9 bases. Germline trimming cut 3 bases from V and 4 bases from J; bases unmatched to any gene: 4. This CDR3 has 15 amino acids. The DNA of the CDR3 is TGTGCCAGCAGTTTCGGACAGGGGTACGGAAACACCATATATTTT. Encoded protein: CASSFGQGYGNTIYF.